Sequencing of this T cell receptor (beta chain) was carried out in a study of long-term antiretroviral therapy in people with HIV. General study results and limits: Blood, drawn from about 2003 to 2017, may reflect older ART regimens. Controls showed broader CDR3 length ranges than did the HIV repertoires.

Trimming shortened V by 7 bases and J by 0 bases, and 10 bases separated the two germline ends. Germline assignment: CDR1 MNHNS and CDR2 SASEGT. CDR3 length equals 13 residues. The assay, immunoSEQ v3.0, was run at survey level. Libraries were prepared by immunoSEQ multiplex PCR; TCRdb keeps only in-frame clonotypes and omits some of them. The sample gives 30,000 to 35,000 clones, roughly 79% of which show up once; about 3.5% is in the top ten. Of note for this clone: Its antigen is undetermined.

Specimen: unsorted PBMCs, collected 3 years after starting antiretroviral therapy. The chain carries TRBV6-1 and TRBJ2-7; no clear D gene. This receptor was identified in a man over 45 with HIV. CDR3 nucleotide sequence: TGTGCCAGCAACCGACGGGCCTCCTACGAGCAGTACTTC. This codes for CASNRRASYEQYF.